This entry concerns a single TCR beta chain. This record belongs to a study of blood T cell repertoires in COVID-19. Original data processing: Reference gene primers were amplified, and this amplification served to estimate nucleated cell counts. Generated by immunoSEQ multiplex PCR, the TCRdb table keeps only in-frame clones and is missing some. V and J calls and clone size are copied from that table; D and trimming were computed from the DNA. The profile covers 200,000 to 250,000 clones, with more than 75% appearing a single time and almost 4.5% taken by the ten largest. The sequencing input was peripheral blood. The TCR was taken from a man aged 45 to 65 with acute or convalescent COVID-19.

CDR3 protein: CASSPATYGSTSEAFF. Written as DNA, the CDR3 is TGCGCCAGCAGCCCAGCGACCTATGGGAGTACGTCTGAAGCTTTCTTT. This sequence joins TRBV5-1 and TRBJ1-1; D not resolved. With 4 bases removed from V and 6 bases from J, the gap between germline ends came to 22 bases. Looked up from germline, CDR1 is SGHRS and CDR2 is YFSETQ. The CDR3 runs 16 residues. The full variable domain, in which reference TRBV5-1 and TRBJ1-1 provide the parts outside the CDR3, is KAGVTQTPRYLIKTRGQQVTLSCSPISGHRSVSWYQQTPGQGLQFLFEYFSETQRNKGNFPGRFSGRQFSNSRSEMNVSTLELGDSALYLCASSPATYGSTSEAFFGQGTRLTVV.